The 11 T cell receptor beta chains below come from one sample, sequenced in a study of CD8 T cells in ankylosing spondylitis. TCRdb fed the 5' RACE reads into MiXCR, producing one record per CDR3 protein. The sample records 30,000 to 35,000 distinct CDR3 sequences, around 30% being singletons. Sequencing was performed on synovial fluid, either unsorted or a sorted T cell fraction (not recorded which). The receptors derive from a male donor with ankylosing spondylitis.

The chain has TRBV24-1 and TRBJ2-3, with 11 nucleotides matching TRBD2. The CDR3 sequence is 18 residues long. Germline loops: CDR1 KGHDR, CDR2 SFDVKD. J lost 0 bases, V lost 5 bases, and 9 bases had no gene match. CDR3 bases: TGTGCCACCAGTGCCTGGGGGACTAGCGGACATAGCACAGATACGCAGTATTTT. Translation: CATSAWGTSGHSTDTQYF.

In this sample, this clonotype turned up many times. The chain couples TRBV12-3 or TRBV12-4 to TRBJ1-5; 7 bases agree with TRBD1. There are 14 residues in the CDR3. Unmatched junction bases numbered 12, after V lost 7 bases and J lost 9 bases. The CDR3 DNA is TGTGCCAGCAATGGGCCGGGACAGACCTGGCCCCAGCATTTT. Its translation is CASNGPGQTWPQHF.

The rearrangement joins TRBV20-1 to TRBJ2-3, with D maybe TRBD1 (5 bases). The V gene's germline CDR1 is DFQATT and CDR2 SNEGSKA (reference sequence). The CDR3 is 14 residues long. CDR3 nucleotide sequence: TGCAGCGCCCCGGACAAACCAAGCACAGATACGCAGTATTTT. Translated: CSAPDKPSTDTQYF.

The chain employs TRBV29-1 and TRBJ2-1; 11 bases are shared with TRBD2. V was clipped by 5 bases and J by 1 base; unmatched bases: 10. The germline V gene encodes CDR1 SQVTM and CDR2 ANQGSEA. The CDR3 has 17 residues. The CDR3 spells CSVRGSTSGGSYNEQFF. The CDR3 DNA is TGCAGCGTTCGGGGGTCCACTAGCGGGGGTTCCTACAATGAGCAGTTCTTC.

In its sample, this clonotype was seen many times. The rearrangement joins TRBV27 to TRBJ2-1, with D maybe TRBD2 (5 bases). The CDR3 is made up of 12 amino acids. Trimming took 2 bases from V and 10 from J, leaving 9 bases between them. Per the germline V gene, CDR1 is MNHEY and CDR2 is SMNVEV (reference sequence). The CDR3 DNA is TGTGCCAGCAGTTTAAGAGGGTGGGAGCAGTTCTTC. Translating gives CASSLRGWEQFF.

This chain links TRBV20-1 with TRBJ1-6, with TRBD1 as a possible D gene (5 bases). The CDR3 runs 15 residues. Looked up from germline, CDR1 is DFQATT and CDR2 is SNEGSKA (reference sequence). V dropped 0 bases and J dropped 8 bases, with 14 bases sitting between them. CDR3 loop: CSARELRGEDSPLHF. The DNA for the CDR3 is TGCAGTGCTAGAGAGCTTCGGGGGGAGGATTCACCCCTCCACTTT.

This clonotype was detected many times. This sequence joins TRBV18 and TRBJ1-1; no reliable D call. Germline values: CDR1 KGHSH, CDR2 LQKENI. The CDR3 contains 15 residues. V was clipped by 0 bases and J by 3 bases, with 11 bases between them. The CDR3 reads CASSPPEGIDTEAFF. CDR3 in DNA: TGTGCCAGCTCACCACCGGAAGGGATCGACACTGAAGCTTTCTTT.

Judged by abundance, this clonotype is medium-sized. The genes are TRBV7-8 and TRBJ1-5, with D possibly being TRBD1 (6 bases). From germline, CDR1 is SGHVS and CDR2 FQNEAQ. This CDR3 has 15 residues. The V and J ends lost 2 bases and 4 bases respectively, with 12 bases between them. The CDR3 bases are TGTGCCAGCAGCTTAACTACAGGGAGGAATCAGCCCCAGCATTTT. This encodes CASSLTTGRNQPQHF. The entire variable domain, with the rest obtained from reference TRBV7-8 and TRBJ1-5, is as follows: GAGVSQSPRYKVAKRGQDVALRCDPISGHVSLFWYQQALGQGPEFLTYFQNEAQLDKSGLPSDRFFAERPEGSVSTLKIQRTQQEDSAVYLCASSLTTGRNQPQHFGDGTRLSIL.

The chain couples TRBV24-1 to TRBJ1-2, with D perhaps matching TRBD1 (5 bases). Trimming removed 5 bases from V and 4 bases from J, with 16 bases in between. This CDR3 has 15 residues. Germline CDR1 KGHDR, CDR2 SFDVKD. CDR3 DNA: TGTGCCACCAGTGGCGTCAGGGAGGACGGCTATGGCTACACCTTC. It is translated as CATSGVREDGYGYTF.

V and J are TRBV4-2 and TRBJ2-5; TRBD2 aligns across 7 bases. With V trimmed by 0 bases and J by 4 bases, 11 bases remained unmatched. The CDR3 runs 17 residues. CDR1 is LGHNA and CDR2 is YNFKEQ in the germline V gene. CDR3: CASSQEEGAGLGETQYF. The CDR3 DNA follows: TGTGCCAGCAGCCAAGAAGAGGGAGCGGGGCTTGGAGAGACCCAGTACTTC.

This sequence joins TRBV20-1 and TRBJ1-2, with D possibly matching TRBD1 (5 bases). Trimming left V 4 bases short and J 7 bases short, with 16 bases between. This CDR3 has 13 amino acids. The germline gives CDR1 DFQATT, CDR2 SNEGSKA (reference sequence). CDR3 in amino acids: CSANGGNRGGYTF. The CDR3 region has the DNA TGCAGTGCTAATGGGGGGAATAGGGGTGGCTACACCTTC.